The entry below describes one TCR beta chain. Its target is unknown. Germline V lookup: CDR1 MNHEY, CDR2 SMNVEV (reference sequence). The CDR3 extends over 14 amino acids. V shed 5 bases, J shed 2 bases, and the junction held 4 bases outside the gene matches. These data originate in a study of T-cell reconstitution after alpha-beta-depleted transplantation in children. Preparation of the TCRbeta library was carried out with unique molecular identifiers. TCRdb used MiXCR to reprocess the PCR reads, holding one entry per CDR3 protein. The data contain 250,000 to 400,000 distinct CDR3 sequences, about a quarter of them seen just once; the ten biggest clones take up approximately 10%. General study findings and limits: About two months after transplant, alpha-beta T cells reportedly came from several hundred expanded graft clones. T-cell numbers and diversity, one year after transplant, stemmed largely from T cells that were newly produced.

The material sequenced was PBMCs, mostly from graft donor cells, taken 180 days after TCRalphabeta/CD19-depleted stem cell transplant. V gene TRBV27 combines with J gene TRBJ2-7; the match to TRBD1 covers 9 bases. This sequence originates from a male patient under 18 who had a stem cell transplant for acute lymphoblastic leukemia, so the T cells may come from the graft donor. The CDR3 nucleotides are TGTGCCAGCAGTCTACAGGGGGCCACCTACGAGCAGTACTTC. This codes for CASSLQGATYEQYF.